Following are 31 T cell receptor beta chains from one sample sequenced in a study of tumor T cells in aggressive B-cell lymphoma. Clones were read by immunoSEQ multiplex PCR, and TCRdb kept only the in-frame ones, dropping some. The sample gives around 4,500 clones, approximately 90% of which show up once; approximately 5% is in the top ten. What was sequenced was tumor tissue. Receptor source: an adult with diffuse large B cell lymphoma.

This chain's CDR3 is CASSYSGGAPYEQYF. CDR3 in DNA: TGCGCCAGCAGCTATAGCGGGGGGGCCCCCTACGAGCAGTACTTC. This chain connects TRBV5-1 to TRBJ2-7; 11 positions agree with TRBD2. V was pared by 3 bases and J by 2 bases, with 4 bases of the junction left unmatched. The CDR3 runs 15 residues. Germline assignment: CDR1 SGHRS and CDR2 YFSETQ. The variable domain in full, completed from reference TRBV5-1 and TRBJ2-7, reads KAGVTQTPRYLIKTRGQQVTLSCSPISGHRSVSWYQQTPGQGLQFLFEYFSETQRNKGNFPGRFSGRQFSNSRSEMNVSTLELGDSALYLCASSYSGGAPYEQYFGPGTRLTVT.

The chain links TRBV4-3 to TRBJ1-1; possibly TRBD1 for D (6 bases). V shed 5 bases and J shed 8 bases, with 18 bases lying between them. The germline V gene has CDR1 LGHNA and CDR2 YSLEER. This CDR3 region has 14 residues. DNA for the CDR3: TGCGCCAGCAGCATCCAACCAGGGGCCTGGGAAGCTTTCTTT. Translating it yields CASSIQPGAWEAFF.

V gene TRBV10-3 combines with J gene TRBJ1-2, with D possibly matching TRBD1 (5 bases). Germline loops: CDR1 ENHRY, CDR2 SYGVKD. The CDR3 is 15 residues long. Trimming removed 0 bases at V and 6 bases at J, with 14 bases between. CDR3 bases: TGTGCCATCAGTGAGTCAATGGGGGACTGGGATGGCTACACCTTC. Protein product: CAISESMGDWDGYTF.

The chain links TRBV6-1 to TRBJ2-5, with a weak D call TRBD1 (6 bases). The CDR3 loop spans 13 amino acids. The V end was cut by 6 bases, the J end by 7 bases, with 15 bases between. The germline V gene has CDR1 MNHNS and CDR2 SASEGT. The CDR3 nucleotides are TGTGCCAGCAGCACCACAGGGATTGGGACCCAGTACTTC. This encodes CASSTTGIGTQYF.

This chain uses TRBV5-4 with TRBJ2-5, with D possibly being TRBD2 (5 bases). Deletions cut 0 bases from V and 4 bases from J, with 16 bases between. The CDR3 is made up of 16 amino acids. Germline V gives CDR1 SGHNT, CDR2 YYREEE (reference sequence). The CDR3 sequence is CASSLDPPPLGETQYF. The CDR3 coding sequence is TGTGCCAGCAGCTTGGACCCACCACCACTAGGAGAGACCCAGTACTTC.

The chain is built from TRBV19 and TRBJ2-3, with D maybe TRBD2 (6 bases). V gave up 2 bases and J gave up 0 bases, with 9 bases separating them. Germline CDR1 LNHDA, CDR2 SQIVND (reference sequence). CDR3 length equals 15 residues. CDR3: CASSIRRGSTDTQYF. CDR3 DNA: TGTGCCAGTAGTATAAGGCGGGGTAGCACAGATACGCAGTATTTT.

The chain couples TRBV7-9 to TRBJ2-3, with D tentatively TRBD1 (5 bases). CDR3 length: 12 residues. CDR1 is SEHNR, CDR2 FQNEAQ, per germline (reference sequence). Trimming took off 5 bases at V and 9 bases at J, with 12 bases between the two ends. The CDR3 region is CASSPGPQTQYF. The CDR3 DNA sequence: TGTGCCAGCAGCCCAGGGCCCCAAACGCAGTATTTT.

Points on this clone: This sample includes further DNA sequences coding for the same CDR3. The rearrangement joins TRBV4-1 to TRBJ1-6; D uncertain. The CDR3 spans 16 residues. Germline loops: CDR1 MGHRA, CDR2 YSYEKL. Trimming stripped 4 bases from V and 7 bases from J, with 17 bases between. CDR3: CASSPREGRDNSPLHF. The DNA for the CDR3 is TGCGCCAGCAGCCCCCGGGAGGGCCGCGACAATTCACCCCTCCACTTT.

This chain joins TRBV2 and TRBJ2-5; TRBD2 matches 9 bases. The CDR3 extends over 14 amino acids. Looked up from germline, CDR1 is SNHLY and CDR2 is FYNNEI. With 8 bases clipped from V and 3 bases from J, the junction kept 7 bases outside the gene matches. For the CDR3, the DNA is TGTGCCAGCGGTTGGGCGGGGGGGGAAGAGACCCAGTACTTC. It translates to CASGWAGGEETQYF.

The chain is built from TRBV6-5 and TRBJ1-2, with D unclear. This CDR3 region has 15 residues. The ends were cut back, 5 bases at V and 4 bases at J, with 17 bases in the middle. The germline gives CDR1 MNHEY, CDR2 SVGAGI. CDR3 nucleotide sequence: TGTGCCAGCAGTCGCTCGTGGGGAGAGGGCTATGGCTACACCTTC. Protein product: CASSRSWGEGYGYTF.

The rearrangement uses TRBV5-4 and TRBJ1-6; the D gene is possibly TRBD1 (6 bases). Trimming removed 0 bases at V and 5 bases at J, with 15 bases between. Germline-derived CDR1 and CDR2 are SGHNT and YYREEE (reference sequence). The CDR3 is 17 residues long. The CDR3 DNA sequence: TGTGCCAGCAGCTTGGGTCGGGACACCCGGCATAATTCACCCCTCCACTTT. Amino acid sequence: CASSLGRDTRHNSPLHF.

This clone has only one observation. The chain uses TRBV6-6 and TRBJ2-7, with D uncertain. CDR1 is MNHNY, CDR2 SVGAGI, per germline (reference sequence). The CDR3 is made up of 14 amino acids. The V gene lost 0 bases and the J gene lost 1 base, with 7 bases spanning the gap. The CDR3 sequence: CASSYSQNSYEQYF. Here the CDR3 DNA reads TGTGCCAGCAGTTACTCACAGAATTCCTACGAGCAGTACTTC.

This clone was recorded once. V gene TRBV7-8 combines with J gene TRBJ1-3, with 11 nucleotides matching TRBD1. The CDR3 is made up of 15 amino acids. In germline, CDR1 is SGHVS, CDR2 FQNEAQ. V lost 1 base to trimming and J lost 6 bases; unmatched junction nucleotides: 2. The CDR3 reads CASSLGTGGENTIYF. CDR3 DNA: TGTGCCAGCAGCTTAGGGACAGGGGGCGAAAACACCATATATTTT.

V gene TRBV2 combines with J gene TRBJ1-6; the D is unclear. Germline CDR1 is SNHLY and CDR2 is FYNNEI. Trimming took off 7 bases at V and 11 bases at J, with 12 bases between the two ends. This CDR3 spans 12 amino acids. Here the CDR3 DNA reads TGTGCCAGCACAGACTCTGTCACACCCCTCCACTTT. Translating it yields CASTDSVTPLHF.

As for this clone: One junction end disagrees with the germline gene, perhaps due to a read error. Other nucleotide sequences in the sample specify the same CDR3. This sequence joins TRBV4-3 and TRBJ2-7; weak D call: TRBD2 (6 bases). The CDR3 runs 13 residues. Germline CDR1 LGHNA, CDR2 YSLEER. The CDR3 DNA reads as TGCGCCAGCAGCCCGGTAGGAGGGGACGAACAGTACTTC. Its translation: CASSPVGGDEQYF.

The rearrangement links TRBV18 to TRBJ2-5; no reliable D call. Germline V lookup: CDR1 KGHSH, CDR2 LQKENI. This CDR3 comprises 13 residues. V dropped 2 bases and J dropped 3 bases, with 7 bases sitting between them. The CDR3 nucleotides read TGTGCCAGCTCACCAGGCAGTAAAGAGACCCAGTACTTC. As protein: CASSPGSKETQYF.

This sequence joins TRBV28 and TRBJ1-5, with 8 nucleotides matching TRBD1. This CDR3 has 15 residues. Germline loops: CDR1 MDHEN, CDR2 SYDVKM. V was pared by 4 bases and J by 3 bases, with 5 bases of the junction left unmatched. The CDR3 coding sequence is TGTGCCAGCAGTTCCGGACAGGGATTCAATCAGCCCCAGCATTTT. Protein sequence: CASSSGQGFNQPQHF.

The genes are TRBV29-1 and TRBJ2-3; 12 positions agree with TRBD2. Per germline, CDR1 SQVTM and CDR2 ANQGSEA. The CDR3 covers 12 residues. J gave up 7 bases and V 5 bases, and 1 base lay outside the gene matches. The CDR3 DNA is TGCAGCGTTACTAGCGGGGGGAATACGCAGTATTTT. This sequence encodes CSVTSGGNTQYF.

This chain uses TRBV19 with TRBJ1-2, with 7 bases fitting TRBD1. Unmatched junction bases numbered 6, after V lost 9 bases and J lost 2 bases. Germline lookup yields CDR1 LNHDA and CDR2 SQIVND (reference sequence). This CDR3 contains 13 residues. This CDR3 is CASGTVENYGYTF. The CDR3 nucleotides read TGTGCCAGCGGGACAGTGGAGAACTATGGCTACACCTTC.

The J gene is TRBJ1-6, the V gene TRBV6-5; the D gene is possibly TRBD1 (5 bases). Trimming took off 2 bases at V and 0 bases at J, with 8 bases between the two ends. This CDR3 is 16 amino acids long. CDR1 is MNHEY and CDR2 is SVGAGI in the germline V gene. The CDR3 coding sequence is TGTGCCAGCAGTTACGGGGGGAGCTCCTATAATTCACCCCTCCACTTT. Protein product: CASSYGGSSYNSPLHF.

The chain recombines TRBV6-5 with TRBJ2-7; TRBD2 might be the D (6 bases). CDR3 size: 14 residues. The ends were cut back, 4 bases at V and 2 bases at J, with 12 bases in the middle. Germline lookup yields CDR1 MNHEY and CDR2 SVGAGI. In DNA, the CDR3 is TGTGCCAGCAGTTTGGTCGGGAGAACCTACGAGCAGTACTTC. It yields the protein CASSLVGRTYEQYF.

J is TRBJ1-5 and V is TRBV23-1, with a possible D match to TRBD1 (5 bases). TRBV23-1 is reported as an ORF; its role is uncertain. Between the trimmed V and J ends, which lost 7 bases and 5 bases, there was a span of 12 bases. The CDR3 has 13 residues. CDR3 region: CASTLGAHQPQHF. In DNA form, the CDR3 reads TGCGCCAGCACGTTAGGGGCTCATCAGCCCCAGCATTTT.

V gene TRBV28 combines with J gene TRBJ2-1; TRBD2 might be the D (5 bases). Per the germline V gene, CDR1 is MDHEN and CDR2 is SYDVKM. The CDR3 has 15 amino acids. V was shortened by 2 bases and J by 0 bases, with 8 bases between the two germline ends. The CDR3 sequence is CASSLPGSSYNEQFF. Here the CDR3 DNA reads TGTGCCAGCAGTTTACCGGGGAGCTCCTACAATGAGCAGTTCTTC.

This clone was seen only once. V gene TRBV6-5 combines with J gene TRBJ1-2, with 10 nucleotides matching TRBD1. This CDR3 has 15 residues. Unmatched junction bases numbered 9, after V lost 7 bases and J lost 4 bases. Germline V CDR1 and CDR2: MNHEY, SVGAGI. CDR3 in DNA: TGTGCCAGCAAATCCGGGACAGGGGTGTCCTATGGCTACACCTTC. Residues: CASKSGTGVSYGYTF.

This clone turned up a few times. The chain links TRBV28 to TRBJ2-7, with TRBD2 identical over 9 bases. Germline V gene lookup returns CDR1 MDHEN and CDR2 SYDVKM. This CDR3 spans 17 amino acids. V trimming: 6 bases; J trimming: 2 bases; junction bases outside the gene matches: 14. In DNA form, the CDR3 reads TGTGCCAGCAGCACCCACCATATAGCGGGGGCGGCCTACGAGCAGTACTTC. The encoded protein is CASSTHHIAGAAYEQYF. The whole variable domain, filled in from reference TRBV28 and TRBJ2-7, reads DVKVTQSSRYLVKRTGEKVFLECVQDMDHENMFWYRQDPGLGLRLIYFSYDVKMKEKGDIPEGYSVSREKKERFSLILESASTNQTSMYLCASSTHHIAGAAYEQYFGPGTRLTVT.

This clone was seen once. The chain uses TRBV5-8 and TRBJ2-1; 12 bases are a match to TRBD2. This CDR3 is 17 amino acids long. Germline CDR1 SGHTS, CDR2 YDEGEE. The V gene end was trimmed by 3 bases and the J gene end by 8 bases; junction bases not matched to a gene: 12. The CDR3 sequence is CASSSLWTSGAGYEQFF. The CDR3 nucleotides are TGTGCCAGCAGCTCTCTGTGGACTAGCGGGGCGGGGTATGAGCAGTTCTTC.

The gene calls are TRBV14 and TRBJ2-2; tentative D call: TRBD2 (6 bases). Germline V gene sequence: CDR1 SGHDN, CDR2 FVKESK. The CDR3 is 13 amino acids. Between the trimmed V and J ends, which lost 1 base and 9 bases, there was a span of 9 bases. CDR3 protein: CASSQVSGWELFF. CDR3 DNA: TGTGCCAGCAGCCAAGTAAGCGGGTGGGAGCTGTTTTTT.

Worth noting for this clone: At the DNA level, this CDR3 is encoded by other sequences in the same sample as well. This chain links TRBV5-1 with TRBJ1-1, with D unclear. Trimming took off 0 bases at V and 7 bases at J, with 13 bases between the two ends. This CDR3 has 14 residues. From germline, CDR1 is SGHRS and CDR2 YFSETQ. This CDR3 is CASSLAPWAVEAFF. In DNA form, the CDR3 reads TGCGCCAGCAGCTTGGCCCCGTGGGCAGTTGAAGCTTTCTTT.

The CDR3 DNA is TGTGCCAGCAGCTTAGAAGCGGGGGGGGTCACAGATACGCAGTATTTT. The encoded protein is CASSLEAGGVTDTQYF. The rearrangement joins TRBV11-2 to TRBJ2-3; the match to TRBD2 covers 10 bases. There are 16 residues in the CDR3. Per germline, CDR1 SGHAT and CDR2 FQNNGV. With 0 bases clipped from V and 2 bases from J, the junction kept 2 bases outside the gene matches. The whole variable domain, filled in from reference TRBV11-2 and TRBJ2-3, reads EAGVAQSPRYKIIEKRQSVAFWCNPISGHATLYWYQQILGQGPKLLIQFQNNGVVDDSQLPKDRFSAERLKGVDSTLKIQPAKLEDSAVYLCASSLEAGGVTDTQYFGPGTRLTVL.

The chain uses TRBV19 and TRBJ1-2; 11 bases agree with TRBD1. The CDR3 runs 14 residues. Germline V gene lookup returns CDR1 LNHDA and CDR2 SQIVND (reference sequence). J lost 8 bases, V lost 6 bases, and 8 bases had no gene match. CDR3 sequence (DNA): TGTGCCAGTAGCTACGGACAGGGGGCATGGGGCTACACCTTC. Translating it yields CASSYGQGAWGYTF.

The rearrangement joins TRBV10-3 to TRBJ2-1; D is possibly TRBD2 (5 bases). The CDR3 runs 12 residues. V was trimmed by 9 bases and J by 7 bases, leaving 13 bases between them. Germline CDR1 and CDR2: ENHRY and SYGVKD. The CDR3, as DNA: TGTGCCATTAAGGACTCTGGAAATGAGCAGTTCTTC. Its protein product is CAIKDSGNEQFF.